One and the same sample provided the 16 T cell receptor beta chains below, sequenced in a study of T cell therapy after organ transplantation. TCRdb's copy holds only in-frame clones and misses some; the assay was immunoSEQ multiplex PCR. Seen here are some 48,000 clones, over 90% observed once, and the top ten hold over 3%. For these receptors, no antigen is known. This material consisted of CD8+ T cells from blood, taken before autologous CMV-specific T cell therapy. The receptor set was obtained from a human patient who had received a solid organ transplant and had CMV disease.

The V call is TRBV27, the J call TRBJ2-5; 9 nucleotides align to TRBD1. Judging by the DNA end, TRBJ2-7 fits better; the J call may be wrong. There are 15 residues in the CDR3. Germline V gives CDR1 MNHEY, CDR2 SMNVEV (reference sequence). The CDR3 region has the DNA TGTGCCAGCAGTTTAGTTGGGACAGGGAACTACGAGCAGTACTTC. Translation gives CASSLVGTGNYEQYF.

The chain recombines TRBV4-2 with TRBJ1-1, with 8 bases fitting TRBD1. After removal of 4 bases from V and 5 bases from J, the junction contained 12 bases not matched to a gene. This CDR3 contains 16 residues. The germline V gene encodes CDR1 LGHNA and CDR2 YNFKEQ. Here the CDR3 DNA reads TGTGCCAGCAGCCTAGAGCAGGGGGCGCCGGGGACTGAAGCTTTCTTT. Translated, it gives CASSLEQGAPGTEAFF.

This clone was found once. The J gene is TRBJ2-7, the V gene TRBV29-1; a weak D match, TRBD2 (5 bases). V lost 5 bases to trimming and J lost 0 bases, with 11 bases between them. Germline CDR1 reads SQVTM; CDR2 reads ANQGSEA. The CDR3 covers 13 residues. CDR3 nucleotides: TGCAGCGTTAGTGAGGGCCTCTCCTACGAGCAGTACTTC. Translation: CSVSEGLSYEQYF.

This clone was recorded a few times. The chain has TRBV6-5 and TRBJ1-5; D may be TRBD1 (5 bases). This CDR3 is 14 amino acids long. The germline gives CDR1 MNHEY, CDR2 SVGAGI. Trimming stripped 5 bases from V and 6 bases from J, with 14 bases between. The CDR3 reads CASSGRGNIQPQHF. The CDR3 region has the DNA TGTGCCAGCAGTGGTAGGGGCAATATTCAGCCCCAGCATTTT.

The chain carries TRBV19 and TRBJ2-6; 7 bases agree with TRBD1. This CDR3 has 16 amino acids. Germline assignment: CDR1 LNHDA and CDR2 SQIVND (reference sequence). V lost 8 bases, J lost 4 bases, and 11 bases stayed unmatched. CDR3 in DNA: TGTGCCAGTTGGACAGGAAGGTTTTCGGGGGCCAACGTCCTGACTTTC. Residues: CASWTGRFSGANVLTF.

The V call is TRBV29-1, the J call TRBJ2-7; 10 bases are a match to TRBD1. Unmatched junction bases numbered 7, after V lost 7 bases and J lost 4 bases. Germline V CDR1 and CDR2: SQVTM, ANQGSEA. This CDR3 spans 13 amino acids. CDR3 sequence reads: CSAQTGGAYEQYF. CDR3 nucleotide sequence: TGCAGCGCTCAGACAGGGGGCGCGTACGAGCAGTACTTC.

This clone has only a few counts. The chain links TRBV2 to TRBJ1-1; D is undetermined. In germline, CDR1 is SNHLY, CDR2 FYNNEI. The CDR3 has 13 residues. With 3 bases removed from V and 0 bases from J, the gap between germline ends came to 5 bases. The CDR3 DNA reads TGTGCCAGCAGTGAGTTCCTGAACACTGAAGCTTTCTTT. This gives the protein CASSEFLNTEAFF. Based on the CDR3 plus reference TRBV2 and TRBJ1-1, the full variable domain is EPEVTQTPSHQVTQMGQEVILRCVPISNHLYFYWYRQILGQKVEFLVSFYNNEISEKSEIFDDQFSVERPDGSNFTLKIRSTKLEDSAMYFCASSEFLNTEAFFGQGTRLTVV.

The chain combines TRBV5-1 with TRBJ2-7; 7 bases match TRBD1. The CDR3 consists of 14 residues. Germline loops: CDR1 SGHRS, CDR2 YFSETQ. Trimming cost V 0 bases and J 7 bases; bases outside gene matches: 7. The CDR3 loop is CASSLEQGSGEQYF. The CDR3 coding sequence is TGCGCCAGCAGCTTGGAACAGGGGTCTGGGGAGCAGTACTTC. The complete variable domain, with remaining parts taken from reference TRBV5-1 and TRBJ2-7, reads KAGVTQTPRYLIKTRGQQVTLSCSPISGHRSVSWYQQTPGQGLQFLFEYFSETQRNKGNFPGRFSGRQFSNSRSEMNVSTLELGDSALYLCASSLEQGSGEQYFGPGTRLTVT.

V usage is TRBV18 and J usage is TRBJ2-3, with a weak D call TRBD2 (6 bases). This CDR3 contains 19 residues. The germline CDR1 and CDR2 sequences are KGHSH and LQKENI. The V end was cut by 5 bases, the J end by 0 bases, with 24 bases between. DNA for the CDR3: TGTGCCAGCTCAGCCCCCCTGATGGCTAGCGCCTATAGCACAGATACGCAGTATTTT. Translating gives CASSAPLMASAYSTDTQYF.

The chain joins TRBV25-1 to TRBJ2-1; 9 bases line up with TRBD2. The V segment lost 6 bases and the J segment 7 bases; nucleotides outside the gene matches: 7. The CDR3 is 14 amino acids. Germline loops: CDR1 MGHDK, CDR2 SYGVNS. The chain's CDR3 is CASSLRGLANEQFF. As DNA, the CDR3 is TGTGCCAGCAGCCTGAGGGGACTAGCTAATGAGCAGTTCTTC. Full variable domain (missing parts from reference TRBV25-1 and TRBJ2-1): EADIYQTPRYLVIGTGKKITLECSQTMGHDKMYWYQQDPGMELHLIHYSYGVNSTEKGDLSSESTVSRIRTEHFPLTLESARPSHTSQYLCASSLRGLANEQFFGPGTRLTVL.

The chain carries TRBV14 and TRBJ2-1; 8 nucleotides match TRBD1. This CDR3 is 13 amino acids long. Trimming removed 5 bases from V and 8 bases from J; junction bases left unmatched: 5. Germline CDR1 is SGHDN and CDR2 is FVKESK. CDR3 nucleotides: TGTGCCAGCAGCAGCGACAGGGGCGATGAGCAGTTCTTC. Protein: CASSSDRGDEQFF.

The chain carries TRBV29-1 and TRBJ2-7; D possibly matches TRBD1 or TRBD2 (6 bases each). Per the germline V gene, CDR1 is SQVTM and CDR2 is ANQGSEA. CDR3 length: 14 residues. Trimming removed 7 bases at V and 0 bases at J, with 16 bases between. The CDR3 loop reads CSAVPGAGSYEQYF. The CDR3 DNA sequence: TGCAGCGCCGTACCGGGGGCGGGCTCCTACGAGCAGTACTTC.

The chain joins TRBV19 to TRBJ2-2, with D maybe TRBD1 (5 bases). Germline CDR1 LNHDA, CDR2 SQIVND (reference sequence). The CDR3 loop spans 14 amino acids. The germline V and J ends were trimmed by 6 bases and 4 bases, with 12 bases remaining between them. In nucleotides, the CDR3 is TGTGCCAGTAGGACAGACCTTAGCACCGGGGAGCTGTTTTTT. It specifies CASRTDLSTGELFF. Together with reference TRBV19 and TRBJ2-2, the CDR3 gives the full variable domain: DGGITQSPKYLFRKEGQNVTLSCEQNLNHDAMYWYRQDPGQGLRLIYYSQIVNDFQKGDIAEGYSVSREKKESFPLTVTSAQKNPTAFYLCASRTDLSTGELFFGEGSRLTVL.

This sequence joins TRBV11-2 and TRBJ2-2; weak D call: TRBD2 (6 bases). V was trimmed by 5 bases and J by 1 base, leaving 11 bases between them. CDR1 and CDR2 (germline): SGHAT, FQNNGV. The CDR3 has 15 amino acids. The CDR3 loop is CASSGRRGNTGELFF. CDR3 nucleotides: TGTGCCAGCAGCGGCCGGAGGGGGAACACCGGGGAGCTGTTTTTT. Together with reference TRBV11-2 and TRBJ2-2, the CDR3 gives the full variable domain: EAGVAQSPRYKIIEKRQSVAFWCNPISGHATLYWYQQILGQGPKLLIQFQNNGVVDDSQLPKDRFSAERLKGVDSTLKIQPAKLEDSAVYLCASSGRRGNTGELFFGEGSRLTVL.

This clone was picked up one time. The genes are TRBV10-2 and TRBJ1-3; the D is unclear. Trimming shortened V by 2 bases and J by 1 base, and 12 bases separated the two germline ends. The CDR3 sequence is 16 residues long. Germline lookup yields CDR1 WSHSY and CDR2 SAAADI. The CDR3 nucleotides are TGCGCCAGCAGTGAGCCGGCCGCGGGGTCTGGAAACACCATATATTTT. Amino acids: CASSEPAAGSGNTIYF.

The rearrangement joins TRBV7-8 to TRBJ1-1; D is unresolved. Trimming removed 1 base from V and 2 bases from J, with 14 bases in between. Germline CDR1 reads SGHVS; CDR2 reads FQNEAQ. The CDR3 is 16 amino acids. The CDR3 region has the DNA TGTGCCAGCAGCTTAGTAGGGTCAGCTACTAACACTGAAGCTTTCTTT. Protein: CASSLVGSATNTEAFF.